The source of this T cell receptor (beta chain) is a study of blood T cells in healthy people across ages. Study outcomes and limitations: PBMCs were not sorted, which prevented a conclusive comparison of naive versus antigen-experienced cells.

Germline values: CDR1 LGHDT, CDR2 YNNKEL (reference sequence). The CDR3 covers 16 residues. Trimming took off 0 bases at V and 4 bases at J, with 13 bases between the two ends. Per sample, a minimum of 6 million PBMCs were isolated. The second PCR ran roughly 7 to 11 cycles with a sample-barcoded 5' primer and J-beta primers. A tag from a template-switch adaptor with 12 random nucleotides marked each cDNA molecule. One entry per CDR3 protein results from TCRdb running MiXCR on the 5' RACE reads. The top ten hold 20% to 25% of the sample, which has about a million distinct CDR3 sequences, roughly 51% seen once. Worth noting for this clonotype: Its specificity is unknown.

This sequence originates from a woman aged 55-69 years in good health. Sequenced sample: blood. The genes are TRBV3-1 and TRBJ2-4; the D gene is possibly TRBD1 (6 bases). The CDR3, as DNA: TGTGCCAGCAGCCAAGATGGGACACAGATTAAAAACATTCAGTACTTC. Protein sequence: CASSQDGTQIKNIQYF.